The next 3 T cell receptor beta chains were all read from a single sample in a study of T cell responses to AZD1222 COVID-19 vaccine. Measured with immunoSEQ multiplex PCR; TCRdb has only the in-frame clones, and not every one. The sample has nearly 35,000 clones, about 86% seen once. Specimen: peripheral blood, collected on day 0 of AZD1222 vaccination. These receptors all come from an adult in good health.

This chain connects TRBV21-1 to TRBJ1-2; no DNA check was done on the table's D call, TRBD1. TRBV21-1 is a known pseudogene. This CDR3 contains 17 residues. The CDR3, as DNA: TGTGCCAGCAGCAAAAAAGGGGGACAGGGGCCTTATTATGACTACACCTTC. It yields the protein CASSKKGGQGPYYDYTF.

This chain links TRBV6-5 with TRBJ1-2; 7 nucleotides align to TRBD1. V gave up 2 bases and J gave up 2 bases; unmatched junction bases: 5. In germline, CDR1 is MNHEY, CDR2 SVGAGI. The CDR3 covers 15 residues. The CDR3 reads CASSYETGRNYGYTF. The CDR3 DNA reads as TGTGCCAGCAGTTACGAGACAGGGCGCAACTATGGCTACACCTTC.

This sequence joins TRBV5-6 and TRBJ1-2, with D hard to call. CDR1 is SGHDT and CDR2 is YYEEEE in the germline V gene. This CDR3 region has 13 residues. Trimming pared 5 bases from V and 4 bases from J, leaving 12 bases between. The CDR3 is CASRVGLSYGYTF. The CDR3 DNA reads TGTGCCAGCAGGGTGGGCCTCTCCTATGGCTACACCTTC.